The T cell receptor beta chain under discussion was sequenced for a study of cytomegalovirus exposure and HLA in healthy donors. Study at large: Drawn from HLA-typed donors, approximately 85 million unique TCRs were held in an early data release. Study-wide results and limits: In an earlier analysis, in some 540 donors, most V segments appeared productive either ~87% or ~30% of the time. It was 150 to 200 TCR beta chains that were listed as cytomegalovirus-associated.

V was clipped by 7 bases and J by 2 bases, with 18 bases between them. Germline V gene data show CDR1 as MNHNS and CDR2 as SASEGT. The CDR3 totals 15 residues. PCR primers comprised 60 Vbeta and 13 Jbeta primers. Using immunoSEQ multiplex PCR, the repertoire was profiled, and TCRdb retains in-frame clones only, with some absent. The data contain 90,000 to 100,000 clones, less than 80% of them singletons. To note about this clone: Its antigen is still unknown.

This TCR came from a boy aged 10-17 years in good health and CMV-seropositive. Sequenced sample: PBMCs. This chain links TRBV6-1 with TRBJ2-7, with a possible D match to TRBD1 (5 bases). The CDR3 nucleotides are TGTGCCAGCACCCGAAGGGGCAGCCAGACCTACGAGCAGTACTTC. Protein product: CASTRRGSQTYEQYF.